This TCR beta chain was recorded in a study of blood T cells in healthy people across ages. This CDR3 comprises 15 residues. V lost 6 bases and J 0 bases, leaving 12 bases between the germline ends. Primed by a sample-barcoded 5' primer and a J-beta primer mix, a second PCR proceeded for about 6 to 11 cycles. TCRdb recomputed calls from the 5' RACE reads with MiXCR, one row per CDR3 protein. The table includes 800,000 or so distinct CDR3 sequences, approximately 67% detected once. This clonotype was found once. Its antigen remains unknown. Whole-study results and caveats: Using unsorted PBMCs precluded a conclusive naive versus antigen-experienced comparison.

Sequencing was carried out using blood. The clonotype was recovered from a young man in good health. The chain joins TRBV12-3 or TRBV12-4 to TRBJ1-3, with D hard to call. The CDR3 DNA is TGTGCCAGCAGCTGGAGGGTTGGCTCTGGAAACACCATATATTTT. It codes for CASSWRVGSGNTIYF.